The T cell receptor beta chain described here comes from a study of early stage breast cancer tumors. Study-wide findings and caveats: Commonly generated sequences made up most enriched TCRB sequences shared between patients.

Blood replicates held 0.5 ug DNA, tumor or normal breast about 1.5 ug, two each. The table came from immunoSEQ multiplex PCR; TCRdb's copy has only in-frame clones and leaves some out. The profile shows tens of thousands of clones, roughly 78% of them singletons. As for this clone: What it binds is not known.

With 6 bases clipped from V and 5 bases from J, the junction kept 4 bases outside the gene matches. The CDR3 is 13 amino acids. Germline V lookup: CDR1 SNHLY, CDR2 FYNNEI. What was sequenced was blood. The V gene is TRBV2, the J gene TRBJ2-5, with 9 positions matching TRBD1. This TCR came from a person in their forties with breast cancer. Here the CDR3 reads CASRRDRGETQYF. DNA of the CDR3: TGTGCCAGCAGACGAGACAGGGGGGAGACCCAGTACTTC.